This TCR beta chain was obtained from a study of blood T cells in healthy people across ages. To note about this clonotype: Its antigen is still unknown.

V shed 3 bases and J shed 7 bases, with 8 bases lying between them. Germline-derived CDR1 and CDR2 are KGHDR and SFDVKD. The CDR3 is made up of 12 amino acids. Primers used in a second PCR of roughly 6 to 11 cycles were a sample-barcoded 5' primer and a J-beta primer mix. Researchers report that a template-switch adaptor with 12 random nucleotides tagged each cDNA molecule. Sequencing recovered at least 2.5 million CDR3-containing paired-end reads from each sample. TCRdb re-called the 5' RACE reads through MiXCR, storing one row per CDR3 protein. The sample holds approximately 800,000 distinct CDR3 sequences, about 53% seen once. Study-level points and caveats: Naive and antigen-experienced cells were not separated, limiting conclusive comparison.

Input material: blood. The chain joins TRBV24-1 to TRBJ2-5; D is ambiguous. This TCR derives from a man of 80 years or more in good health. The CDR3 DNA reads TGTGCCACCAGTGATCCGTTCCGGACCCAGTACTTC. Amino acid sequence: CATSDPFRTQYF.